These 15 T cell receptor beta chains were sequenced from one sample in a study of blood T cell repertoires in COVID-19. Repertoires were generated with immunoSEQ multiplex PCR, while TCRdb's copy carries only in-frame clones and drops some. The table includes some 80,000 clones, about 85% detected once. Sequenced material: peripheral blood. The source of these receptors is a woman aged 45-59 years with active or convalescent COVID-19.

The DNA of the CDR3 is TGCGCCACTGCCCCCACTAGCGGCTCCTACAATGAGCAGTTCTTC. Translation gives CATAPTSGSYNEQFF. V and J are TRBV4-1 and TRBJ2-1; TRBD2 aligns across 8 bases. V was clipped by 10 bases and J by 0 bases; unmatched bases: 8. Germline V gene data show CDR1 as MGHRA and CDR2 as YSYEKL. CDR3 size: 15 residues.

CDR3 amino acids: CASSQVAGELFF. The CDR3 nucleotides are TGCGCCAGCAGCCAAGTTGCGGGGGAACTGTTTTTT. The chain carries TRBV4-3 and TRBJ1-4, with D perhaps TRBD1 (5 bases). Germline values: CDR1 LGHNA, CDR2 YSLEER. This CDR3 contains 12 residues. V lost 1 base and J lost 12, with 9 bases in between.

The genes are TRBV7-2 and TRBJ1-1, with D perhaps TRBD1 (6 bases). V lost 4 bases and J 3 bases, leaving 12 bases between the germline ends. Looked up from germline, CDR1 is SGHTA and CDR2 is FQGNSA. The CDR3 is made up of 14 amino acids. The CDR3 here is CASSSYTGHTEAFF. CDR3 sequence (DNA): TGTGCCAGCAGCTCCTACACAGGGCACACTGAAGCTTTCTTT. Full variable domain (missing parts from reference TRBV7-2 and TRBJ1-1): GAGVSQSPSNKVTEKGKDVELRCDPISGHTALYWYRQSLGQGLEFLIYFQGNSAPDKSGLPSDRFSAERTGGSVSTLTIQRTQQEDSAVYLCASSSYTGHTEAFFGQGTRLTVV.

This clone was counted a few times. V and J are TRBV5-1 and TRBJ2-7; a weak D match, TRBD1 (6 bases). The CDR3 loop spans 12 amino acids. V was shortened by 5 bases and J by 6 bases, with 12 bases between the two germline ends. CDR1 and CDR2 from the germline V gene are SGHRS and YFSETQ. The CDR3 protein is CASRTGASEQYF. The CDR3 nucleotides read TGCGCCAGCAGGACAGGAGCCTCCGAGCAGTACTTC.

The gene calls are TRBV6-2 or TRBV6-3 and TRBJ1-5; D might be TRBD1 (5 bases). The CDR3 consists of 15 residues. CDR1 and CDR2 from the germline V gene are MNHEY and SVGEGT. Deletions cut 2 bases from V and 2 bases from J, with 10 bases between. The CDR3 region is CASSYGGGGNQPQHF. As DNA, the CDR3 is TGTGCCAGCAGTTACGGCGGGGGGGGCAATCAGCCCCAGCATTTT.

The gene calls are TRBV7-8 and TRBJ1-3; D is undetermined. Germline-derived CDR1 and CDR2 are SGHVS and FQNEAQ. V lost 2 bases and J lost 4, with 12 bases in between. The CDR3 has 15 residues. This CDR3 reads CASSLLLGYGNTIYF. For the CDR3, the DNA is TGTGCCAGCAGCTTACTCCTGGGCTACGGAAACACCATATATTTT.

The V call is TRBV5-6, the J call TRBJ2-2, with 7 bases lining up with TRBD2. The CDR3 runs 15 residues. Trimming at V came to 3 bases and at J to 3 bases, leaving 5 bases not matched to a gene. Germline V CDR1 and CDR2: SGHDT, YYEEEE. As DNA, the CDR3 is TGTGCCAGCAGCTACCGAGCGGGGCACACCGGGGAGCTGTTTTTT. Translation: CASSYRAGHTGELFF.

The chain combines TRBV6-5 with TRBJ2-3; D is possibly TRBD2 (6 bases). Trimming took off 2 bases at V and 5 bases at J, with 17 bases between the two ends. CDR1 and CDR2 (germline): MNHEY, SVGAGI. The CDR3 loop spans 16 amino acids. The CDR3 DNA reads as TGTGCCAGCAGTTACGCACGGGGTCAGGAGGGAGATACGCAGTATTTT. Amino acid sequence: CASSYARGQEGDTQYF.

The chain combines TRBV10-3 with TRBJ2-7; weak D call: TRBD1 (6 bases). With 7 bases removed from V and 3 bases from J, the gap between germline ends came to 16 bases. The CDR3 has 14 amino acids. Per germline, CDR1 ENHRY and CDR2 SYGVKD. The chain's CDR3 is CAITVALGGYEQYF. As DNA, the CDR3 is TGTGCCATCACGGTGGCCTTAGGGGGCTACGAGCAGTACTTC.

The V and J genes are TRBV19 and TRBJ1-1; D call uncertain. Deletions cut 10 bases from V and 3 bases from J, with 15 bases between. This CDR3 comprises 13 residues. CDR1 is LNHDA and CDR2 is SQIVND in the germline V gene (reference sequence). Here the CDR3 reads CATQSQSHTEAFF. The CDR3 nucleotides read TGTGCCACCCAATCACAGTCCCACACTGAAGCTTTCTTT.

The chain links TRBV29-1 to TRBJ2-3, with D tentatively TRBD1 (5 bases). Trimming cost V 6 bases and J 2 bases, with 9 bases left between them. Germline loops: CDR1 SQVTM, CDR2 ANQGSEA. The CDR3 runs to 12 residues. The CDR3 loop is CSVEDITDTQYF. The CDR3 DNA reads TGCAGCGTCGAGGACATCACAGATACGCAGTATTTT.

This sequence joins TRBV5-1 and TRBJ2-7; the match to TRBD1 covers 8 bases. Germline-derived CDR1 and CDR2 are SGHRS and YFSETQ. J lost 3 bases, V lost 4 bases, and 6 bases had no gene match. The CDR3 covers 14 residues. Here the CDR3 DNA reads TGCGCCAGCAGCCCGAAAGGACAGGGCTACGAGCAGTACTTC. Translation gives CASSPKGQGYEQYF.

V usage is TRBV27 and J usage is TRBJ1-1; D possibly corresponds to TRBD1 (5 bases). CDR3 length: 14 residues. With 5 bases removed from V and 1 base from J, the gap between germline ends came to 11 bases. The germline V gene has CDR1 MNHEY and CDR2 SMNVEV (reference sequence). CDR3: CASSLNQGNTEAFF. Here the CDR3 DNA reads TGTGCCAGCAGTCTCAACCAGGGGAACACTGAAGCTTTCTTT.

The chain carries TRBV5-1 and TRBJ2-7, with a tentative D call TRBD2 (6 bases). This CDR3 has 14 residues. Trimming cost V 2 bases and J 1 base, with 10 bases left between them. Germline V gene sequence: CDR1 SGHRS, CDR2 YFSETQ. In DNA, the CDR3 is TGCGCCAGCAGCTTCGGAGGGTCGTCCTACGAGCAGTACTTC. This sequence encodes CASSFGGSSYEQYF.

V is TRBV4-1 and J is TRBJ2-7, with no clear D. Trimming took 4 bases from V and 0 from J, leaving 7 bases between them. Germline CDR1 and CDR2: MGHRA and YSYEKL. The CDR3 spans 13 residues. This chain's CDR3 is CASSPGSSYEQYF. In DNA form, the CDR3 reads TGCGCCAGCAGCCCAGGAAGCTCCTACGAGCAGTACTTC.